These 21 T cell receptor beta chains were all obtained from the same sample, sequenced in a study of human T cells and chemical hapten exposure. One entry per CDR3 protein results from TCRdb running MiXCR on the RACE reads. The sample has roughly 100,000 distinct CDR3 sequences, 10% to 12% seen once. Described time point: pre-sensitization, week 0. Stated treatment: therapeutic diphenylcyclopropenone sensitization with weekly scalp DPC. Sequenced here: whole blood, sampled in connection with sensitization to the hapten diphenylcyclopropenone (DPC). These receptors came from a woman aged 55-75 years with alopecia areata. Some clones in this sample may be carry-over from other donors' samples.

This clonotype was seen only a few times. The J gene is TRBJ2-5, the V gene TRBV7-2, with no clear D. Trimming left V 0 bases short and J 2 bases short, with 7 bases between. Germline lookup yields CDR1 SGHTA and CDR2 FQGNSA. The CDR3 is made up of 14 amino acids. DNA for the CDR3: TGTGCCAGCAGCTTAGCGGCACATCAAGAGACCCAGTACTTC. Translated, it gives CASSLAAHQETQYF.

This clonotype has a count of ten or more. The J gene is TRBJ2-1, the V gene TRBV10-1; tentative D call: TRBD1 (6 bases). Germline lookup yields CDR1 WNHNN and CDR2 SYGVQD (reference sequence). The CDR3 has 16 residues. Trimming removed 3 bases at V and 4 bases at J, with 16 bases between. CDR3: CASSESGANFYNEQFF. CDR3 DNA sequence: TGCGCCAGCAGTGAATCAGGGGCCAATTTTTACAATGAGCAGTTCTTC.

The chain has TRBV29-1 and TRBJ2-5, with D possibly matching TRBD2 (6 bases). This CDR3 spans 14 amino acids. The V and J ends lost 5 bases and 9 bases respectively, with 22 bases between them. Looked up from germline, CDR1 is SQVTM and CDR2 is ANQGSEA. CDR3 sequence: CSVSGGAMVAAQYF. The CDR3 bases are TGCAGCGTTTCTGGCGGGGCGATGGTAGCGGCCCAGTACTTC.

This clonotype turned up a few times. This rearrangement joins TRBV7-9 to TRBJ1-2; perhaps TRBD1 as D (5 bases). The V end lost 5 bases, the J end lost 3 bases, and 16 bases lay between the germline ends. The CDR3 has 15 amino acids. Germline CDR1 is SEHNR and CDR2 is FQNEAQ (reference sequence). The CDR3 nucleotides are TGTGCCAGCAGCCTGGGACTGATCCCCGACTATGGCTACACCTTC. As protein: CASSLGLIPDYGYTF.

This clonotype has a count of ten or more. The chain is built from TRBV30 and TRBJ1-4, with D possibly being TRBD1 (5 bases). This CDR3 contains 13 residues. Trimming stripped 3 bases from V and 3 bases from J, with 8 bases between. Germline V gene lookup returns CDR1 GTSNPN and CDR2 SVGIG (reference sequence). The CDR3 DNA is TGTGCCTGGAGGGGGACGGCTAATGAAAAACTGTTTTTT. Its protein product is CAWRGTANEKLFF.

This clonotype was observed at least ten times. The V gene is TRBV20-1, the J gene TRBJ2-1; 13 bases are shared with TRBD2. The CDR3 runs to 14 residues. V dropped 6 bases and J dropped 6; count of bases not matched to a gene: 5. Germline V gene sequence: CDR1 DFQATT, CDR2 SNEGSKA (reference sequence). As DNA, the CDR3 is TGCAGTGCCAAACTAGCGGGGGGGTTCAATGAGCAGTTCTTC. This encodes CSAKLAGGFNEQFF.

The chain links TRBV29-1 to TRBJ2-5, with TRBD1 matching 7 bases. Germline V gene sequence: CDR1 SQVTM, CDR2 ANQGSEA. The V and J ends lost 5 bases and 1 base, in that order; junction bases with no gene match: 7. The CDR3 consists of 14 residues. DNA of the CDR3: TGCAGCGTTCCCAATGGACAGGCCCAAGAGACCCAGTACTTC. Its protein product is CSVPNGQAQETQYF.

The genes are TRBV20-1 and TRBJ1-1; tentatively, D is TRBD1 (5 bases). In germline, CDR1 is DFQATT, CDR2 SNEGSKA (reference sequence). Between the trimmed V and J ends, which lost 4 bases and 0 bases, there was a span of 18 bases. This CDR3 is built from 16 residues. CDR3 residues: CSAISGTEYLNTEAFF. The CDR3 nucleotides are TGCAGTGCTATATCCGGGACGGAATACTTGAACACTGAAGCTTTCTTT.

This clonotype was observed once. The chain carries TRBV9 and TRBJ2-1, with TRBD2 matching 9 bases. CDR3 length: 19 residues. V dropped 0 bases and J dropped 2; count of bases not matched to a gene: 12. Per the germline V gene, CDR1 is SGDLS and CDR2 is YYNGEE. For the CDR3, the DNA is TGTGCCAGCAGCGTAGATGGGCGTCTTAGCGGGGGCCCCTACAATGAGCAGTTCTTC. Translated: CASSVDGRLSGGPYNEQFF.

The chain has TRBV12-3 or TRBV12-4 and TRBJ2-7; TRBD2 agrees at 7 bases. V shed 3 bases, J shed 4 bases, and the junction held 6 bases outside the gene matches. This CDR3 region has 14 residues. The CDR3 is CASSFYRGVYEQYF. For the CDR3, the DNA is TGTGCCAGCAGTTTTTATCGGGGGGTTTACGAGCAGTACTTC.

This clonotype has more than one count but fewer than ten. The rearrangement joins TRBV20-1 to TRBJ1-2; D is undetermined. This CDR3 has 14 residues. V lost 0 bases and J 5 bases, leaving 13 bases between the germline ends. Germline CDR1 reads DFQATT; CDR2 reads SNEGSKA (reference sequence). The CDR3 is CSARDGGSLYGYTF. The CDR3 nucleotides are TGCAGTGCTAGAGATGGAGGGTCTTTATATGGCTACACCTTC.

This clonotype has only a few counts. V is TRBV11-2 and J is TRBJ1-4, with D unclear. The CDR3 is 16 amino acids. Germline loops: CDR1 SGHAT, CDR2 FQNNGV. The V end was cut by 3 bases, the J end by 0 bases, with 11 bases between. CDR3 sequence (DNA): TGTGCCAGCAGCTTTGGGCACCCAGCAACTAATGAAAAACTGTTTTTT. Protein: CASSFGHPATNEKLFF.

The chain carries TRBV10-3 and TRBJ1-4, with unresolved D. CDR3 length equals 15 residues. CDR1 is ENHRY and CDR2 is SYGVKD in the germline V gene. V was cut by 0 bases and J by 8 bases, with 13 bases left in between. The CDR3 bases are TGTGCCATCAGTGAGTCGACCCAAGTGGGGGAAAAACTGTTTTTT. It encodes CAISESTQVGEKLFF.

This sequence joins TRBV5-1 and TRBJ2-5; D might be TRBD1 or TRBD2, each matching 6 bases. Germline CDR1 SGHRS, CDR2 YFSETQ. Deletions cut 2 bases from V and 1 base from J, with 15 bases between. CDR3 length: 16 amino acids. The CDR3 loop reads CASSFFGGRTQETQYF. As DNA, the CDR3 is TGCGCCAGCAGCTTTTTCGGGGGCAGAACCCAAGAGACCCAGTACTTC.

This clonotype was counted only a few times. CDR3 residues: CASSPWGEEAFF. The CDR3 DNA is TGTGCCAGCTCACCATGGGGGGAAGAAGCTTTCTTT. The V and J genes are TRBV18 and TRBJ1-1, with D maybe TRBD1 (5 bases). The CDR3 consists of 12 residues. In germline, CDR1 is KGHSH, CDR2 LQKENI. The V gene lost 2 bases and the J gene lost 8 bases, with 9 bases spanning the gap.

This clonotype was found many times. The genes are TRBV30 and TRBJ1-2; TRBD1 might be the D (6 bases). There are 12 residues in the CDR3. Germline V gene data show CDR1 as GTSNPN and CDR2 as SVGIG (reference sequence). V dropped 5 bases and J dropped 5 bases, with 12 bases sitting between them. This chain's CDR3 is CAWFRTEYGYTF. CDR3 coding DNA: TGTGCCTGGTTCCGGACAGAATATGGCTACACCTTC.

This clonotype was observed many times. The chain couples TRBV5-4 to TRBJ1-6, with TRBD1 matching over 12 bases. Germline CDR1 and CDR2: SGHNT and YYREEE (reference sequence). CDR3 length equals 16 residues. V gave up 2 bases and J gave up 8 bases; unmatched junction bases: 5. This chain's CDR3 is CASSFMGQGADSPLHF. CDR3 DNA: TGTGCCAGCAGCTTTATGGGACAGGGGGCAGATTCACCCCTCCACTTT. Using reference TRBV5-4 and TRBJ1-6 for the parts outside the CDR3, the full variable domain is ETGVTQSPTHLIKTRGQQVTLRCSSQSGHNTVSWYQQALGQGPQFIFQYYREEENGRGNFPPRFSGLQFPNYSSELNVNALELDDSALYLCASSFMGQGADSPLHFGNGTRLTVT.

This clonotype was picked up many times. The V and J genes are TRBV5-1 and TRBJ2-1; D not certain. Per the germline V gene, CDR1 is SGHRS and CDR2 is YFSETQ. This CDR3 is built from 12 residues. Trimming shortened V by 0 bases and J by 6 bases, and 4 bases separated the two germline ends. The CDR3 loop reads CASSLASNEQFF. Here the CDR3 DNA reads TGCGCCAGCAGCTTGGCCAGCAATGAGCAGTTCTTC.

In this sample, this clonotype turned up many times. Written as DNA, the CDR3 is TGTGCCAGCAGCCGTCCGAACACTGAAGCTTTCTTT. Encoded protein: CASSRPNTEAFF. The gene calls are TRBV27 and TRBJ1-1; no clear D. Germline lookup yields CDR1 MNHEY and CDR2 SMNVEV (reference sequence). Trimming left V 6 bases short and J 1 base short, with 6 bases between. This CDR3 contains 12 residues.

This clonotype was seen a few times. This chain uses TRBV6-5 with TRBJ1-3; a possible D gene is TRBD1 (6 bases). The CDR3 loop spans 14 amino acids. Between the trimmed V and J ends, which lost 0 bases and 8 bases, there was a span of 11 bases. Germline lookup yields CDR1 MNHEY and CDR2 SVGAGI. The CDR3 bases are TGTGCCAGCAGTTACTCGCAGGGGATGCACACCATATATTTT. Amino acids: CASSYSQGMHTIYF.

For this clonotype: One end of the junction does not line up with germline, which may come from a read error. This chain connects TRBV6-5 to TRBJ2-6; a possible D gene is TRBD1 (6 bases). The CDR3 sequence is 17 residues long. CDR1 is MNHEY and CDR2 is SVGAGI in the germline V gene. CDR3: CANSVTGHISGANVLTF. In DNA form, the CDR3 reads TGTGCCAACAGTGTGACAGGACATATCTCTGGGGCCAACGTCCTGACTTTC.